One sample yielded the 10 T cell receptor beta chains listed below, sequenced in a study of shared clonotypes between healthy human individuals. Clones were sequenced by immunoSEQ multiplex PCR, and TCRdb holds only the in-frame ones, with some missing. The sample records about a million clones, approximately 80% being singletons. Sequences were obtained from memory CD4+ T cells from PBMCs. The subset: CD45RA-negative fraction. The source of these receptors is a man between 18 and 35 years old in good health. Some clones in this sample may be carry-over from other donors' samples.

This clone was seen a few times. The identical CDR3 is also encoded by other nucleotide sequences in the sample. This chain's CDR3 is CATSRDPGTETQYF. DNA of the CDR3: TGTGCCACCAGCAGAGATCCAGGGACAGAGACCCAGTACTTC. This chain links TRBV15 with TRBJ2-5; D is perhaps TRBD1 or TRBD2 (5 bases each). Trimming took 0 bases from V and 4 from J, leaving 9 bases between them. CDR3 size: 14 residues. Germline V lookup: CDR1 LNHNV, CDR2 YYDKDF (reference sequence).

The V and J genes are TRBV7-9 and TRBJ1-4; the D gene is possibly TRBD1 (6 bases). The V and J ends lost 4 bases and 7 bases respectively, with 16 bases between them. CDR3 length: 15 amino acids. Germline V lookup: CDR1 SEHNR, CDR2 FQNEAQ (reference sequence). In DNA form, the CDR3 reads TGTGCCAGCAGCTCGACAGGTCAAAGGGGTGAAAAACTGTTTTTT. Amino acid sequence: CASSSTGQRGEKLFF.

CDR3 sequence: CASSLLAGSTDTQYF. The DNA of the CDR3 is TGTGCCAGCAGCTTATTGGCCGGAAGCACAGATACGCAGTATTTT. This chain connects TRBV5-4 to TRBJ2-3; no reliable D call. Germline V CDR1 and CDR2: SGHNT, YYREEE (reference sequence). This CDR3 comprises 15 residues. Trimming took off 2 bases at V and 0 bases at J, with 10 bases between the two ends.

This clone was picked up one time. The chain recombines TRBV28 with TRBJ2-3; 7 bases are a match to TRBD2. Germline V gene lookup returns CDR1 MDHEN and CDR2 SYDVKM. V lost 2 bases and J lost 8; bases outside the gene matches: 7. CDR3 size: 14 residues. CDR3 bases: TGTGCCAGCAGTTTAGGCGGGAGCGAGGTTACGCAGTATTTT. Residues: CASSLGGSEVTQYF.

This clone has more than one count but fewer than ten. This chain uses TRBV21-1 with TRBJ2-5; TRBD1, as called in the table, went unchecked against the DNA. TRBV21-1 is a known pseudogene. The CDR3 runs 13 residues. The CDR3 coding sequence is TGTGCCAGCAGCAGAGACAACTTGGAGACCCAGTACTTC. It specifies CASSRDNLETQYF.

The chain has TRBV28 and TRBJ1-5; D call uncertain. CDR1 is MDHEN and CDR2 is SYDVKM in the germline V gene. The CDR3 has 13 amino acids. V was shortened by 9 bases and J by 6 bases, with 15 bases between the two germline ends. DNA for the CDR3: TGTGCCAGTGGGGATGAGGGTCCTCAGCCCCAGCATTTT. Residues: CASGDEGPQPQHF.

The V and J genes are TRBV10-3 and TRBJ1-4, with D tentatively TRBD1 (6 bases). The V gene's germline CDR1 is ENHRY and CDR2 SYGVKD. The CDR3 extends over 13 amino acids. Trimming cost V 7 bases and J 7 bases, with 13 bases left between them. For the CDR3, the DNA is TGTGCCATCAAGGGGGAAGGAGTTGAAAAACTGTTTTTT. Translated, it gives CAIKGEGVEKLFF.

This rearrangement joins TRBV4-2 to TRBJ2-7, with 11 bases fitting TRBD2. The CDR3 consists of 17 residues. Trimming at V came to 0 bases and at J to 5 bases, leaving 9 bases not matched to a gene. Germline V gives CDR1 LGHNA, CDR2 YNFKEQ. CDR3 nucleotides: TGTGCCAGCAGCCAAGATCCCACTAGCGGGAGTATCAACGAGCAGTACTTC. It encodes CASSQDPTSGSINEQYF.

This clone was seen only a few times. CDR3 nucleotides: TGTGCCAGCAGGACTAGCGGGTACCAAGAGACCCAGTACTTC. Protein product: CASRTSGYQETQYF. The chain employs TRBV6-1 and TRBJ2-5; the match to TRBD2 covers 10 bases. Germline lookup yields CDR1 MNHNS and CDR2 SASEGT. V shed 6 bases, J shed 0 bases, and the junction held 1 base outside the gene matches. The CDR3 sequence is 14 residues long.

The chain is built from TRBV6-5 and TRBJ2-3; 7 nucleotides align to TRBD2. The CDR3 runs to 15 residues. Looked up from germline, CDR1 is MNHEY and CDR2 is SVGAGI. Trimming removed 6 bases from V and 0 bases from J; junction bases left unmatched: 6. CDR3 residues: CASRSTSVSTDTQYF. For the CDR3, the DNA is TGTGCCAGCAGGTCCACTAGCGTTAGCACAGATACGCAGTATTTT.